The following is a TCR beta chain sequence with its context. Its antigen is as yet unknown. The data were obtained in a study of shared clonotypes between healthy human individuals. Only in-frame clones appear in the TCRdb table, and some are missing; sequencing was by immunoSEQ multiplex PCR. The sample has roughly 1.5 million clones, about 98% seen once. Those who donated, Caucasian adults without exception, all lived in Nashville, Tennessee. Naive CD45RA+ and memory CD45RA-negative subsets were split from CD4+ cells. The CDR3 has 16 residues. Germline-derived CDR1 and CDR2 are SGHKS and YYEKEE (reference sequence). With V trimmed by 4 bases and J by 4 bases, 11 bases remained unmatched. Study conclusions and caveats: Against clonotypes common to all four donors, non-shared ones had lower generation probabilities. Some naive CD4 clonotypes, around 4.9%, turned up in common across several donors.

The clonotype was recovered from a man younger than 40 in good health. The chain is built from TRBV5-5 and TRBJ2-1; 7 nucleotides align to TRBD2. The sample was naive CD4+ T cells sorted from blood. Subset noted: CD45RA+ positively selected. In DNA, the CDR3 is TGTGCCAGCAGCCCCGGACTAGTAGCGGCGTACAATGAGCAGTTCTTC. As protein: CASSPGLVAAYNEQFF. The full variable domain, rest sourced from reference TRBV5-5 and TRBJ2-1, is DAGVTQSPTHLIKTRGQQVTLRCSPISGHKSVSWYQQVLGQGPQFIFQYYEKEERGRGNFPDRFSARQFPNYSSELNVNALLLGDSALYLCASSPGLVAAYNEQFFGPGTRLTVL.